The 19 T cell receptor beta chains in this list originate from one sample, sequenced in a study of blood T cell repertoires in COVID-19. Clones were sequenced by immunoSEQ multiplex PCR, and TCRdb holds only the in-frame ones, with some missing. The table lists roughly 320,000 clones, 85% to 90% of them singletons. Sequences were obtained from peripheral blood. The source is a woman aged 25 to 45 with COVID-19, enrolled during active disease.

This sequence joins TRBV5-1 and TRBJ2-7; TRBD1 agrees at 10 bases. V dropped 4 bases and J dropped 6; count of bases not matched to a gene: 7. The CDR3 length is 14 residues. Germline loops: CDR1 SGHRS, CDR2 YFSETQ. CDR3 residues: CASSLRQGASEQYF. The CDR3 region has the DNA TGCGCCAGCAGCCTTAGACAGGGGGCGAGCGAGCAGTACTTC.

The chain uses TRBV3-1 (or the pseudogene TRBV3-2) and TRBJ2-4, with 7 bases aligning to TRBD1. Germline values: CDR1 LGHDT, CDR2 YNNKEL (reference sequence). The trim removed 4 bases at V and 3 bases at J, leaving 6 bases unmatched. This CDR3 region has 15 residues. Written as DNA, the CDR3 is TGTGCCAGCAGCCCGACAGGGTCGGGCAAAAACATTCAGTACTTC. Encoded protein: CASSPTGSGKNIQYF.

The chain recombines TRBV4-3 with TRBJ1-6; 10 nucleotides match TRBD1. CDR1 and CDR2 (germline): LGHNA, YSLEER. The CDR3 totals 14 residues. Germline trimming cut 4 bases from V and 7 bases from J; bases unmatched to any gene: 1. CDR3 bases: TGCGCCAGCAGCCGGGACAGGGGAAATTCACCCCTCCACTTT. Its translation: CASSRDRGNSPLHF.

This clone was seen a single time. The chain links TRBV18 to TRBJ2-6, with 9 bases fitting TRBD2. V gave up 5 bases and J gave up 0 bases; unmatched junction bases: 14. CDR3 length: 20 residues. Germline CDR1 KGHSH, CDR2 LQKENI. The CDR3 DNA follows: TGTGCCAGCTCAAGGCTCCTAGCGGGGACAAAAGGCTCTGGGGCCAACGTCCTGACTTTC. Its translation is CASSRLLAGTKGSGANVLTF.

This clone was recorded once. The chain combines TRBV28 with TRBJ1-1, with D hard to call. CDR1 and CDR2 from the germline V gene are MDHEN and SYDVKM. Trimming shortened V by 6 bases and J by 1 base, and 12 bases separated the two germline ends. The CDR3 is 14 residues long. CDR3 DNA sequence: TGTGCCAGCAGACTTGACAAGAGGAACACTGAAGCTTTCTTT. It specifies CASRLDKRNTEAFF.

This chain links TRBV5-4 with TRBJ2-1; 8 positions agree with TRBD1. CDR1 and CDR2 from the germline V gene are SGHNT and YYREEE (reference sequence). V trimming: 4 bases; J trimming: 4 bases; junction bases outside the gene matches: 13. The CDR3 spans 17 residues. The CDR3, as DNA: TGTGCCAGCAGCCCAGGGGGGCAGGGGGCGCATTACAATGAGCAGTTCTTC. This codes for CASSPGGQGAHYNEQFF.

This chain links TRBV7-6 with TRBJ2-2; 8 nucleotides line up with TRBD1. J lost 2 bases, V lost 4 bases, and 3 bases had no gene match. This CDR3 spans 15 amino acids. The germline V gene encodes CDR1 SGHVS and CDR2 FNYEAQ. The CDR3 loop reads CASSYGTGNTGELFF. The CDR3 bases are TGTGCCAGCAGCTATGGGACAGGAAACACCGGGGAGCTGTTTTTT.

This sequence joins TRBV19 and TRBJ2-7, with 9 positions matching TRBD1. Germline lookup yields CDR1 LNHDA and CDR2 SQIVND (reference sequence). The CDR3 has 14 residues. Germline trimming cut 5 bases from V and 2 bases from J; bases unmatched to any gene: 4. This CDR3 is CASSSGQGTYEQYF. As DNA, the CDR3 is TGTGCCAGTAGTTCGGGACAGGGCACCTACGAGCAGTACTTC.

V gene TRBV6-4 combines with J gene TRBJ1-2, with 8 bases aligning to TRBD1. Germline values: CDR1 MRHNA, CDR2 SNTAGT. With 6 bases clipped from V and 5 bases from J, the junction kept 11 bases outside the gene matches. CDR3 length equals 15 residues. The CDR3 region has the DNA TGTGCCAGCAGCCACGGGGCAGGGGGCGAATATGGCTACACCTTC. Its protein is CASSHGAGGEYGYTF.

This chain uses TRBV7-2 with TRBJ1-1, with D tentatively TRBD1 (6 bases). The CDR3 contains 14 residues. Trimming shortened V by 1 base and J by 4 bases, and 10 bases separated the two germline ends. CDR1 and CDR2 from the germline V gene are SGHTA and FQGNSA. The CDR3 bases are TGTGCCAGCAGCTTAGTGCAGGGGTCCACTGAAGCTTTCTTT. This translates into CASSLVQGSTEAFF.

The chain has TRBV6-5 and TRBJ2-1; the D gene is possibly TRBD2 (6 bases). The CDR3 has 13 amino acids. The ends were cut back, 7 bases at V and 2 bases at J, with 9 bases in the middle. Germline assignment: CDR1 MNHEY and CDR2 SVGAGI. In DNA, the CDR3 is TGTGCCAGCATGGAGGGGACCTACAATGAGCAGTTCTTC. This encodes CASMEGTYNEQFF.

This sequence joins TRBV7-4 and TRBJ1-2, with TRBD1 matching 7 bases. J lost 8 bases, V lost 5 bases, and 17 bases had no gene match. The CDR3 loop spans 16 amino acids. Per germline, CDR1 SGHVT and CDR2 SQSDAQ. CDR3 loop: CASSLPPQGSRRGYTF. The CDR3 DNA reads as TGTGCCAGCAGCCTCCCCCCACAGGGGAGCAGGAGAGGCTACACCTTC.

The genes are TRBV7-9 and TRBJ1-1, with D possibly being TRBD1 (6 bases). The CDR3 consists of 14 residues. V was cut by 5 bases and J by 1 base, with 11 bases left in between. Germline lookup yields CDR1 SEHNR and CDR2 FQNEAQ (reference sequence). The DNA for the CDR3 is TGTGCCAGCAGCCCCTACAGGGAGAACACTGAAGCTTTCTTT. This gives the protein CASSPYRENTEAFF.

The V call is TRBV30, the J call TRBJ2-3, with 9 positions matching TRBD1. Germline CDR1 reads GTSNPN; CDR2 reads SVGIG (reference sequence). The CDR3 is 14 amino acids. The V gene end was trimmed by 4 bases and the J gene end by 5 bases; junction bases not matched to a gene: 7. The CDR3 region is CAWIRTGVRDTQYF. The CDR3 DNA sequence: TGTGCCTGGATAAGGACAGGGGTAAGAGATACGCAGTATTTT.

CDR3 amino acids: CASSLTSGTYNEQFF. CDR3 nucleotides: TGTGCCAGCAGCTTGACTAGCGGTACCTACAATGAGCAGTTCTTC. The chain employs TRBV5-4 and TRBJ2-1; 8 bases map to TRBD2. The CDR3 loop spans 15 amino acids. Germline loops: CDR1 SGHNT, CDR2 YYREEE (reference sequence). V dropped 1 base and J dropped 2; count of bases not matched to a gene: 2.

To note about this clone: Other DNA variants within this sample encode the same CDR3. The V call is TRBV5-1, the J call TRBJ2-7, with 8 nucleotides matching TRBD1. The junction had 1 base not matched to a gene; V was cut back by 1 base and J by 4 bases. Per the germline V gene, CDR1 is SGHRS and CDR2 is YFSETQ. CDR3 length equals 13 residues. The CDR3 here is CASSLTGGYEQYF. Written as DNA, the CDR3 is TGCGCCAGCAGCTTGACAGGGGGGTACGAGCAGTACTTC.

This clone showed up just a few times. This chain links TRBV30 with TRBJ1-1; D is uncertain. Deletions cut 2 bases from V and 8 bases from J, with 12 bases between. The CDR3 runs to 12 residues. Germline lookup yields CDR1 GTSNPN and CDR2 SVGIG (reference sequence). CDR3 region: CAWSTRPGEAFF. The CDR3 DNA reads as TGTGCCTGGAGTACCCGACCGGGGGAAGCTTTCTTT.

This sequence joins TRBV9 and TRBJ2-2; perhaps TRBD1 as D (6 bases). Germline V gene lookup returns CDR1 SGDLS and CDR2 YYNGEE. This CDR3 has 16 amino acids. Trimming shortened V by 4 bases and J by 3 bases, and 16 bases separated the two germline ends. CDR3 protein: CASSPRVGGDTGELFF. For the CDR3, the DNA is TGTGCCAGCAGCCCGAGGGTAGGGGGAGACACCGGGGAGCTGTTTTTT.

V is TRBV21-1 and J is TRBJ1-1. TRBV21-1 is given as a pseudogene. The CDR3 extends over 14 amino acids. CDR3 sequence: CASSGQEGITEAFF. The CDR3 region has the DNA TGTGCCAGCAGCGGCCAGGAGGGGATCACTGAAGCTTTCTTT.